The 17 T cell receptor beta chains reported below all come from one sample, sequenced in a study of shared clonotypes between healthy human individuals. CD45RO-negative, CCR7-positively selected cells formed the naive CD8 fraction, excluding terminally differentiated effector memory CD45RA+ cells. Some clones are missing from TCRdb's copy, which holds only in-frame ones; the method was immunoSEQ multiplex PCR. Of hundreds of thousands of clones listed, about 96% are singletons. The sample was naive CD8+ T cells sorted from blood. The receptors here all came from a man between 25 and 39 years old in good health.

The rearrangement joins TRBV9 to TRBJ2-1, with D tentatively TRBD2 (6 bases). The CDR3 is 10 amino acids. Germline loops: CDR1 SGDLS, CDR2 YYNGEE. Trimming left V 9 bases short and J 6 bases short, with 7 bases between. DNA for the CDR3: TGTGCCACCGGGGGCAATGAGCAGTTCTTC. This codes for CATGGNEQFF.

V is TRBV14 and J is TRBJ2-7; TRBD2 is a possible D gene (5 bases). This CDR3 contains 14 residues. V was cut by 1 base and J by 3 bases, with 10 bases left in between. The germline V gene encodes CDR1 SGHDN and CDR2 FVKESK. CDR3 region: CASSQGGPGYEQYF. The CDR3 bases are TGTGCCAGCAGCCAAGGCGGGCCGGGCTACGAGCAGTACTTC.

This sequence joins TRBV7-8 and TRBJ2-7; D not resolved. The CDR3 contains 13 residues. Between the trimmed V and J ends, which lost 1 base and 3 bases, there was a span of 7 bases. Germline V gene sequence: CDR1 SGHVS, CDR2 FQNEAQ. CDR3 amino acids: CASSLEVDYEQYF. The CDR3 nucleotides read TGTGCCAGCAGCTTAGAAGTGGACTACGAGCAGTACTTC.

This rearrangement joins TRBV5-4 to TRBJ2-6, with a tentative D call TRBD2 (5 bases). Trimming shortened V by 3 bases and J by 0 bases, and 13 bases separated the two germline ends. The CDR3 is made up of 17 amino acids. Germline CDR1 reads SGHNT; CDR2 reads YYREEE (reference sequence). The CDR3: CASSYPDEGSGANVLTF. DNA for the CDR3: TGTGCCAGCAGCTATCCTGACGAGGGCTCTGGGGCCAACGTCCTGACTTTC.

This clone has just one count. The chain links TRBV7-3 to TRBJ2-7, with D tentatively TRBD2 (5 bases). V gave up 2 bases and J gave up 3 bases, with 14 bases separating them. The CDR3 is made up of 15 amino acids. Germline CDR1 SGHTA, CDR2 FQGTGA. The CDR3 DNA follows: TGTGCCAGCAGCTTATCAAGTGGGAGCAGCTACGAGCAGTACTTC. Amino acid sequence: CASSLSSGSSYEQYF. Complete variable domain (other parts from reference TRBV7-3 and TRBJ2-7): GAGVSQTPSNKVTEKGKYVELRCDPISGHTALYWYRQSLGQGPEFLIYFQGTGAADDSGLPNDRFFAVRPEGSVSTLKIQRTERGDSAVYLCASSLSSGSSYEQYFGPGTRLTVT.

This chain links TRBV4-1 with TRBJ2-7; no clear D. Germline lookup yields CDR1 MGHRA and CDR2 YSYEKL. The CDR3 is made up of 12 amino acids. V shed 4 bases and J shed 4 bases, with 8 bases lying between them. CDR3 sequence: CASSPDLYEQYF. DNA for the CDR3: TGCGCCAGCAGCCCCGATCTGTACGAGCAGTACTTC.

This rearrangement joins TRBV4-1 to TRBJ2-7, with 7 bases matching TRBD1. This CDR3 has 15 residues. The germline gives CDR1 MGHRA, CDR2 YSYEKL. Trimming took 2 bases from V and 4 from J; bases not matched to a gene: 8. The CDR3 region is CASSQFRQGVYEQYF. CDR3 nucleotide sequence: TGCGCCAGCAGCCAATTCCGACAGGGCGTATACGAGCAGTACTTC.

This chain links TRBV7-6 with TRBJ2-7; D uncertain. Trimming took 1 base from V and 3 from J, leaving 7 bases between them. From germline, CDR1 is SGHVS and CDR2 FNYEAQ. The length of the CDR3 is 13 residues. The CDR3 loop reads CASSLEAFYEQYF. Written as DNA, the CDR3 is TGTGCCAGCAGCTTAGAGGCCTTCTACGAGCAGTACTTC.

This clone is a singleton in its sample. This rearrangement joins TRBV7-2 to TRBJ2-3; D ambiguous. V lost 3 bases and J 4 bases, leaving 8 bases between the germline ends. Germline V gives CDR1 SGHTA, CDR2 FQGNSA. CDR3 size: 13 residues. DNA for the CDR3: TGTGCCAGCAGCTTGATCGCCCCAGATACGCAGTATTTT. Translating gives CASSLIAPDTQYF.

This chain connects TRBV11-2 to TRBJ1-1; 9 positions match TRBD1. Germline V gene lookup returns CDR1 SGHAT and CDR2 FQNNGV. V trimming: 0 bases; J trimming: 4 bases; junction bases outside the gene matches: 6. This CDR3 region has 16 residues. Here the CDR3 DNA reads TGTGCCAGCAGCTTAGAGAGGGACAGGGCCCCCACTGAAGCTTTCTTT. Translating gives CASSLERDRAPTEAFF.

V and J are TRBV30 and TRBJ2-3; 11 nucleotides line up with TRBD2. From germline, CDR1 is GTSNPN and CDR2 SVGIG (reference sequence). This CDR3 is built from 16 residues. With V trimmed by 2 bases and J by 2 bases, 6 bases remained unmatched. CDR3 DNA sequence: TGTGCCTGGAGTCGAGGGACTAGCGGTGACACAGATACGCAGTATTTT. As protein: CAWSRGTSGDTDTQYF. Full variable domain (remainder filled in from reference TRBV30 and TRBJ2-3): SQTIHQWPATLVQPVGSPLSLECTVEGTSNPNLYWYRQAAGRGLQLLFYSVGIGQISSEVPQNLSASRPQDRQFILSSKKLLLSDSGFYLCAWSRGTSGDTDTQYFGPGTRLTVL.

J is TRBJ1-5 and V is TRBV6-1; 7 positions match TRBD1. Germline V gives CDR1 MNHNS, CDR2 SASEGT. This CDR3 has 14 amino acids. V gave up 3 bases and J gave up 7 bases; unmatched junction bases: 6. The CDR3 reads CASSDRQGGQPQHF. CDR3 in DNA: TGTGCCAGCAGTGACCGACAGGGCGGCCAGCCCCAGCATTTT.

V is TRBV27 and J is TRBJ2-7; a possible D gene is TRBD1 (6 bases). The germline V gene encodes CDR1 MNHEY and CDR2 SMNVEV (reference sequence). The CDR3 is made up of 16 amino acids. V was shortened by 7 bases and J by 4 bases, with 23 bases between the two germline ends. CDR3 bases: TGTGCCAGCACCATATCCCCCGGGACACCACTTTACGAGCAGTACTTC. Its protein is CASTISPGTPLYEQYF.

The CDR3 coding sequence is TGTGCCAGCAGCGTAGATTTAGCGGGAGGGCAGTTCTTC. As protein: CASSVDLAGGQFF. The rearrangement joins TRBV9 to TRBJ2-1; 10 positions match TRBD2. Per germline, CDR1 SGDLS and CDR2 YYNGEE. J lost 12 bases, V lost 0 bases, and 3 bases had no gene match. This CDR3 is 13 amino acids long.

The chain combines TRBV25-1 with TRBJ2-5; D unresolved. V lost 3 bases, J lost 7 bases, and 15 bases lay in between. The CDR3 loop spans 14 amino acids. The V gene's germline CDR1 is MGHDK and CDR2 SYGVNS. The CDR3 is CASSDRPLRGTQYF. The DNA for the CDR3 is TGTGCCAGCAGTGATCGACCTTTAAGAGGGACCCAGTACTTC.

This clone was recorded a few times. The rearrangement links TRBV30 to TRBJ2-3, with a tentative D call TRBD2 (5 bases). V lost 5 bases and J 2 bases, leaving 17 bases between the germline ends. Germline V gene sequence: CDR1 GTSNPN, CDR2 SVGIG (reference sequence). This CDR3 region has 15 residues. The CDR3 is CAWHGLHPFTDTQYF. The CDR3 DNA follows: TGTGCCTGGCATGGACTCCATCCGTTCACAGATACGCAGTATTTT.

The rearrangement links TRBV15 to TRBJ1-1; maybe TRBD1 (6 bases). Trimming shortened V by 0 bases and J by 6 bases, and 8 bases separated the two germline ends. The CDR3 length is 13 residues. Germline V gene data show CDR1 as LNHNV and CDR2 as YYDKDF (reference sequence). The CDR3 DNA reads TGTGCCACCAGCAGAGATTGGACAGCTGAAGCTTTCTTT. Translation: CATSRDWTAEAFF.